The source of this TCR beta chain is a study of T cell responses to AZD1222 COVID-19 vaccine. Study findings and constraints: Spike-specific TCR breadth and depth were elevated following two AZD1222 doses. Repertoire sampling was restricted to post-peak T cell response timepoints. Donors in the cohort were predominantly white British and more often female, and clonal diversity was possibly underestimated.

Clones were read by immunoSEQ multiplex PCR, and TCRdb kept only the in-frame ones, dropping some. The table includes 90,000 to 100,000 clones, about 85% detected once. Second-dose recipients at about 4 or about 12 weeks were treated as one pooled group. Trimming cost V 0 bases and J 2 bases, with 17 bases left between them. CDR3 length equals 17 residues. Germline lookup yields CDR1 MGHRA and CDR2 YSYEKL. A note on this clone: The antigen is unknown.

The chain combines TRBV4-1 with TRBJ2-7; a possible D gene is TRBD2 (5 bases). Sequenced material: peripheral blood, taken 28 days after the second AZD1222 dose. This receptor was taken from an adult who received the AZD1222 COVID-19 vaccine. CDR3 in amino acids: CASSQEGGGRTPYEQYF. In DNA, the CDR3 is TGCGCCAGCAGCCAAGAAGGCGGAGGCAGGACCCCCTACGAGCAGTACTTC.